This T cell receptor beta chain is from a study of beta chain features in type 1 diabetes. For this clone: Its target is unknown.

The CDR3 has 11 residues. The V end was cut by 10 bases, the J end by 4 bases, with 10 bases between. The V gene's germline CDR1 is LNHDA and CDR2 SQIVND (reference sequence). Study outcomes and limitations: Significant though moderate, a shortening of TCRB CDR3s appeared in all four CD4+ subsets of Type 1 diabetes patients. Researchers could not determine here whether HLA type influences TCRB rearrangement.

Isolated RNA was reverse transcribed in full, so expressed TCRB transcripts were sequenced. Method: immunoSEQ multiplex PCR; TCRdb's copy keeps in-frame clones and lacks some. The sample carries about 180,000 clones, 7.8% recorded once. This receptor was identified in a woman in her thirties or forties with type 1 diabetes. The sequenced sample consisted of central memory CD4+ T cells from blood. The J gene is TRBJ1-2, the V gene TRBV19; D ambiguous. CDR3 in DNA: TGTGCCACCTCAGGTGGCTATGGCTACACCTTC. This gives the protein CATSGGYGYTF.